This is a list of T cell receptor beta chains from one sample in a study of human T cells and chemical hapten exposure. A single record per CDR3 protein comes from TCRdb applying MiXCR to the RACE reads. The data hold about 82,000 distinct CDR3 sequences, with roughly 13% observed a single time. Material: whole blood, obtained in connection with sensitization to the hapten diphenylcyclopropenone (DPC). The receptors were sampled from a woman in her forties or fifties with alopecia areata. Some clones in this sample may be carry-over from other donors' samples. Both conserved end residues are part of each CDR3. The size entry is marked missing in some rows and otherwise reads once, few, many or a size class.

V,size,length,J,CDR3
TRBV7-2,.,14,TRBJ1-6,CASSGTDYNSPLHF
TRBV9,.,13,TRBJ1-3,CASSVRSGNTIYF
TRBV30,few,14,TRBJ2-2,CAWNRRESTGELFF
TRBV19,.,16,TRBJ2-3,CASRKSPGSLRDTQYF
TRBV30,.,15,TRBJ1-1,CAWSRLPGMNTEAFF
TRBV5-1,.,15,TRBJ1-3,CASSPSRGDGNTIYF
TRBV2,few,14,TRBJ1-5,CASRDTGNPQPQHF
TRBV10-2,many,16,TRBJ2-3,CASSESRLAGSDTQYF
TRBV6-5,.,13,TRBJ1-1,CASSWGVDTEAFF
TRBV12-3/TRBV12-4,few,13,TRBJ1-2,CASRPQGAGGYTF
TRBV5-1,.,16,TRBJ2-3,CASSLAGSGRADTQYF
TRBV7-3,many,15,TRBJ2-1,CASRQDAGPYNEQFF
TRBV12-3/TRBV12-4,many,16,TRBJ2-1,CASSGGRASSYNEQFF
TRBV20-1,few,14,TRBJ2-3,CSARDLAHTDTQYF
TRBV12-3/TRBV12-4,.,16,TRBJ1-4,CASSFVRGTSHEKLFF
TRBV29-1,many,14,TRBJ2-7,CSVSTSGSSYEQYF
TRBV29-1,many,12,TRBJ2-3,CSVKGRTDTQYF
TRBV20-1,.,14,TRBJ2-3,CSAKDWVFTDTQYF
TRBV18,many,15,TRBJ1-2,CASSPPGGGGYGYTF
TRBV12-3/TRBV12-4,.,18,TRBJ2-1,CASSFPLPHGGSYNEQFF
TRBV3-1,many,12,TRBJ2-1,CASSPPMGEQFF
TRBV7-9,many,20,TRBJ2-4,CASSPPTGTASTLAKNIQYF
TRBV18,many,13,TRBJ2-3,CASSPRDADTQYF
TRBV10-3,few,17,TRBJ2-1,CAISDRLSGTSYNEQFF
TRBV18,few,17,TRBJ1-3,CASSPQQGADSGNTIYF
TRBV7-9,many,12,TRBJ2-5,CASSLVDQTQYF
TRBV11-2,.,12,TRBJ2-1,CASSLFMNEQFF
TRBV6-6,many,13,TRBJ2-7,CASSYSGNYEQYF
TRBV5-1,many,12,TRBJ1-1,CASSVTGSEAFF
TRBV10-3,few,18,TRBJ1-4,CAISESRGTEATNEKLFF
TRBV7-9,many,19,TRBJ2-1,CASSRTIRGPGGIYNEQFF
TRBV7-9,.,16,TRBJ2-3,CASSLGPSPFTDTQYF
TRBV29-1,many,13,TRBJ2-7,CSVAGQYTNEQYF
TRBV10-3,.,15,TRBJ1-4,CAISESRGPGEKLFF
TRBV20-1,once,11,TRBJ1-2,CSARVETGYTF
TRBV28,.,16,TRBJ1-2,CASSPRGADRDYGYTF
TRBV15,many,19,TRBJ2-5,CATSRGVGLADSLQETQYF
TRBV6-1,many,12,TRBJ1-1,CASRWGGTEAFF
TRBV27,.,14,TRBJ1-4,CASSSDGGNEKLFF
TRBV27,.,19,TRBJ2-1,CASSFHKQGDVSSYNEQFF
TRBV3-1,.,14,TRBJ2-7,CASSLAGRSYEQYF
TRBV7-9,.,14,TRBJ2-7,CASSLSIDRYEQYF
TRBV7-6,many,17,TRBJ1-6,CASSVSTGFSYNSPLHF
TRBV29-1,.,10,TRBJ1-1,CSVWGTEAFF
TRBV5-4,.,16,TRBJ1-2,CASSGTVGVGQHGYTF
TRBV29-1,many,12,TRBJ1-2,CSVTGGADGYTF
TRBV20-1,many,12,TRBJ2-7,CSATGRTYEQYF